The text below deals with one TCR beta chain. The antigen is not known. From germline, CDR1 is MNHNY and CDR2 SVGAGI (reference sequence). V was cut by 7 bases and J by 10 bases, with 25 bases left in between. There are 15 residues in the CDR3. The data derive from a study of OX40 agonist ivuxolimab in advanced cancers. About the study: Dose-escalation cases comprised hepatocellular carcinoma, melanoma, renal cell or head and neck cancer. Study-wide points: The investigators did not determine what antigen specificity the expanded peripheral T cells had. CD4+ T cells averaged fewer expanded clones than CD8+ T cells. Clonal expansion was seen in CD4+ and CD8+ blood T cells by week 6 at 0.1 to 3.0 mg/kg.

Generated by immunoSEQ multiplex PCR, the TCRdb table keeps only in-frame clones and is missing some. The table shows roughly 56,000 clones, with 80% to 90% occurring only once. V and J are TRBV6-6 and TRBJ1-1, with D perhaps TRBD1 (5 bases). This TCR was sampled from an adult with an advanced solid tumor such as melanoma, head and neck, liver or kidney cancer. The input for sequencing was CD4+ or CD8+ T cells sorted from blood, taken in a trial of the OX40 agonist ivuxolimab. The DNA of the CDR3 is TGTGCCAGCAAGATAGGGCCTCGGACACCCTCAAGAGCTTTCTTT. Protein product: CASKIGPRTPSRAFF.